The TCR beta chain described here comes from a study of T cells after somatic rescue of genetic block. Using immunoSEQ multiplex PCR, the repertoire was profiled, and TCRdb retains in-frame clones only, with some absent. The sample includes 68,000 or so clones, roughly 90% of them seen just once. This CDR3 has 12 amino acids. The sequence was collected from a man aged 35 to 55. This sequence joins TRBV1 and TRBJ2-7; the DNA was not compared with TRBD2, the D call given in the table. TRBV1 is given as a pseudogene. Input material: peripheral blood mononuclear cells (PBMCs). The CDR3 DNA follows: TGCACCAGCATGGGGGACTTCCACGAGCAGTACTTC. Translating it yields CTSMGDFHEQYF.